This record concerns one T cell receptor beta chain sequence. CDR3 length: 12 amino acids. V was trimmed by 10 bases and J by 5 bases, leaving 11 bases between them. In germline, CDR1 is LNHDA, CDR2 SQIVND (reference sequence). This specimen belongs to a study of long-term antiretroviral therapy in people with HIV. The assay used was immunoSEQ (version v3.0), run at survey level. Measured with immunoSEQ multiplex PCR; TCRdb has only the in-frame clones, and not every one. The sample consists of 25,000 to 30,000 clones, 93% of them appearing once. V usage is TRBV19 and J usage is TRBJ2-2, with TRBD1 as a possible D gene (6 bases). The source was unsorted PBMCs, collected 6.2 years after starting antiretroviral therapy. The receptor's source is a man aged 40-55 years with HIV. The CDR3 loop is CAIQQGTGELFF. Written as DNA, the CDR3 is TGTGCCATCCAACAGGGTACCGGGGAGCTGTTTTTT. Combining the CDR3 with reference TRBV19 and TRBJ2-2 gives the whole variable domain DGGITQSPKYLFRKEGQNVTLSCEQNLNHDAMYWYRQDPGQGLRLIYYSQIVNDFQKGDIAEGYSVSREKKESFPLTVTSAQKNPTAFYLCAIQQGTGELFFGEGSRLTVL.